These 24 T cell receptor beta chains share one sample of origin, sequenced in a study of T cell responses to AZD1222 COVID-19 vaccine. Sequencing was performed with immunoSEQ multiplex PCR; in TCRdb, only in-frame clones are kept and a portion is missing. The top ten hold around 7.3% of the sample, which has 53,000 or so clones, 80% to 90% seen once. The starting material was peripheral blood, obtained 28 days after the second AZD1222 dose. The receptor set was obtained from an adult who received the AZD1222 COVID-19 vaccine.

The chain joins TRBV3-1 (or the pseudogene TRBV3-2) to TRBJ1-1; D not resolved. This CDR3 has 12 amino acids. Between the trimmed V and J ends, which lost 3 bases and 5 bases, there was a span of 7 bases. Per the germline V gene, CDR1 is LGHDT and CDR2 is YNNKEL (reference sequence). Written as DNA, the CDR3 is TGTGCCAGCAGCCAGGGAAAGACTGAAGCTTTCTTT. It is translated as CASSQGKTEAFF.

The V gene is TRBV4-2, the J gene TRBJ2-2; D perhaps matches TRBD1 (7 bases). CDR3 size: 15 residues. The germline V and J ends were trimmed by 4 bases and 5 bases, with 14 bases remaining between them. The V gene's germline CDR1 is LGHNA and CDR2 YNFKEQ. CDR3 in DNA: TGTGCCAGCAGCCTGGATGCAGGGGGGACCGGGGAGCTGTTTTTT. As protein: CASSLDAGGTGELFF.

This clone turned up a few times. The chain uses TRBV4-1 and TRBJ1-3; D ambiguous. Germline loops: CDR1 MGHRA, CDR2 YSYEKL. V lost 6 bases and J lost 0, with 12 bases in between. The CDR3 totals 15 residues. The CDR3 is CASRKTWDSGNTIYF. In nucleotides, the CDR3 is TGCGCCAGCAGGAAGACGTGGGACTCTGGAAACACCATATATTTT.

This chain joins TRBV28 and TRBJ2-1; 9 positions agree with TRBD2. V shed 4 bases and J 9 bases; nucleotides not matched to a gene: 16. Per the germline V gene, CDR1 is MDHEN and CDR2 is SYDVKM. This CDR3 has 17 residues. The CDR3 reads CASSSPAWAGGPGEQFF. CDR3 DNA: TGTGCCAGCAGTTCACCGGCGTGGGCGGGAGGGCCTGGTGAGCAGTTCTTC.

This chain connects TRBV15 to TRBJ2-3; 7 bases line up with TRBD2. Trimming removed 0 bases from V and 3 bases from J; junction bases left unmatched: 6. The CDR3 contains 16 residues. Germline V gives CDR1 LNHNV, CDR2 YYDKDF (reference sequence). This CDR3 reads CATSREVGRETDTQYF. In DNA form, the CDR3 reads TGTGCCACCAGCAGAGAAGTAGGGCGGGAGACAGATACGCAGTATTTT.

The gene calls are TRBV7-2 and TRBJ1-2; D is possibly TRBD1 (5 bases). The CDR3 extends over 15 amino acids. V lost 1 base, J lost 3 bases, and 12 bases lay in between. CDR1 and CDR2 from the germline V gene are SGHTA and FQGNSA. The CDR3 coding sequence is TGTGCCAGCAGCTTAGGAGGGGCCATTGACTATGGCTACACCTTC. Translating it yields CASSLGGAIDYGYTF. Full variable domain (outside the CDR3, taken from reference TRBV7-2 and TRBJ1-2): GAGVSQSPSNKVTEKGKDVELRCDPISGHTALYWYRQSLGQGLEFLIYFQGNSAPDKSGLPSDRFSAERTGGSVSTLTIQRTQQEDSAVYLCASSLGGAIDYGYTFGSGTRLTVV.

The chain recombines TRBV5-4 with TRBJ2-3, with a weak D call TRBD2 (5 bases). CDR1 is SGHNT and CDR2 is YYREEE in the germline V gene (reference sequence). With 0 bases removed from V and 6 bases from J, the gap between germline ends came to 14 bases. The CDR3 covers 15 residues. CDR3 sequence (DNA): TGTGCCAGCAGCTTGGTTCCAGCACTAGATGATACGCAGTATTTT. As protein: CASSLVPALDDTQYF. Variable domain in full (rest from reference TRBV5-4 and TRBJ2-3): ETGVTQSPTHLIKTRGQQVTLRCSSQSGHNTVSWYQQALGQGPQFIFQYYREEENGRGNFPPRFSGLQFPNYSSELNVNALELDDSALYLCASSLVPALDDTQYFGPGTRLTVL.

This CDR3 reads CAWSRIRAGRYEQYF. Written as DNA, the CDR3 is TGTGCCTGGAGTCGAATCCGGGCCGGGCGCTACGAGCAGTACTTC. This chain joins TRBV30 and TRBJ2-7; D remains unclear. The CDR3 has 15 amino acids. V dropped 2 bases and J dropped 3 bases, with 17 bases sitting between them. Germline V lookup: CDR1 GTSNPN, CDR2 SVGIG (reference sequence).

V and J are TRBV6-5 and TRBJ2-7, with TRBD1 identical over 9 bases. Germline V gene lookup returns CDR1 MNHEY and CDR2 SVGAGI. Trimming took 6 bases from V and 6 from J; bases not matched to a gene: 12. CDR3 length: 15 residues. This CDR3 is CASSLSRDRAAEQYF. In nucleotides, the CDR3 is TGTGCCAGCAGCCTAAGCCGGGACAGGGCGGCCGAGCAGTACTTC.

The chain couples TRBV11-3 to TRBJ2-3, with TRBD1 matching 10 bases. The V gene end was trimmed by 5 bases and the J gene end by 4 bases; junction bases not matched to a gene: 3. The length of the CDR3 is 14 residues. From germline, CDR1 is SGHNT and CDR2 YENEEA. The CDR3 nucleotides read TGTGCCAGCAGCCGAGGACAGGGGGCAGATACGCAGTATTTT. This sequence encodes CASSRGQGADTQYF.

This clone was seen a single time. This chain uses TRBV29-1 with TRBJ2-7; TRBD2 matches 11 bases. Trimming removed 6 bases from V and 3 bases from J; junction bases left unmatched: 10. Germline CDR1 SQVTM, CDR2 ANQGSEA. This CDR3 is built from 15 residues. As DNA, the CDR3 is TGCAGCGTCTCCGGGACTAGCGGAGTTGGCTACGAGCAGTACTTC. Translating it yields CSVSGTSGVGYEQYF.

The V call is TRBV28, the J call TRBJ2-7, with TRBD2 matching over 12 bases. The germline V gene has CDR1 MDHEN and CDR2 SYDVKM. The V and J ends lost 6 bases and 3 bases, in that order; junction bases with no gene match: 3. The CDR3 is 14 amino acids. In nucleotides, the CDR3 is TGTGCCAGCAGGACTAGCGGGGGATACTACGAGCAGTACTTC. This translates into CASRTSGGYYEQYF.

CDR3 region: CASSKSAQGLSETQYF. The CDR3 nucleotides read TGTGCCAGCAGCAAATCAGCACAGGGGCTTTCGGAGACCCAGTACTTC. J is TRBJ2-5 and V is TRBV9, with 7 bases matching TRBD1. In germline, CDR1 is SGDLS, CDR2 YYNGEE. The CDR3 is 16 amino acids. V shed 4 bases and J 5 bases; nucleotides not matched to a gene: 14. Full variable domain (outside the CDR3, taken from reference TRBV9 and TRBJ2-5): DSGVTQTPKHLITATGQRVTLRCSPRSGDLSVYWYQQSLDQGLQFLIQYYNGEERAKGNILERFSAQQFPDLHSELNLSSLELGDSALYFCASSKSAQGLSETQYFGPGTRLLVL.

The genes are TRBV19 and TRBJ1-5, with D possibly matching TRBD1 (6 bases). Germline-derived CDR1 and CDR2 are LNHDA and SQIVND (reference sequence). Trimming shortened V by 7 bases and J by 1 base, and 17 bases separated the two germline ends. The CDR3 totals 16 residues. DNA for the CDR3: TGTGCCAGTACCGCGTTGGGGGGGGCGAGCAATCAGCCCCAGCATTTT. Translated, it gives CASTALGGASNQPQHF.

This chain joins TRBV9 and TRBJ1-1; D gene uncertain. Germline V CDR1 and CDR2: SGDLS, YYNGEE. This CDR3 comprises 15 residues. Trimming stripped 2 bases from V and 0 bases from J, with 11 bases between. The CDR3 nucleotides read TGTGCCAGCAGCGTGTCGGGTAATATGAACACTGAAGCTTTCTTT. Translation gives CASSVSGNMNTEAFF. The whole variable domain, filled in from reference TRBV9 and TRBJ1-1, reads DSGVTQTPKHLITATGQRVTLRCSPRSGDLSVYWYQQSLDQGLQFLIQYYNGEERAKGNILERFSAQQFPDLHSELNLSSLELGDSALYFCASSVSGNMNTEAFFGQGTRLTVV.

Only one count was recorded for this clone. This sequence joins TRBV28 and TRBJ2-7; maybe TRBD1 (5 bases). CDR1 and CDR2 (germline): MDHEN, SYDVKM. V was shortened by 4 bases and J by 5 bases, with 12 bases between the two germline ends. The CDR3 has 13 amino acids. CDR3 nucleotide sequence: TGTGCCAGCAGTTCCGAAGGGGTTGACGAGCAGTACTTC. Amino acid sequence: CASSSEGVDEQYF.

The V call is TRBV28, the J call TRBJ1-5, with a weak D call TRBD1 (5 bases). The V gene's germline CDR1 is MDHEN and CDR2 SYDVKM. The CDR3 is made up of 18 amino acids. The ends were cut back, 6 bases at V and 0 bases at J, with 21 bases in the middle. CDR3 sequence: CASSLALRQQYSNQPQHF. Here the CDR3 DNA reads TGTGCCAGCAGCCTTGCCCTTCGACAGCAATATAGCAATCAGCCCCAGCATTTT.

The chain couples TRBV7-2 to TRBJ1-3, with 8 bases identical to TRBD1. Germline-derived CDR1 and CDR2 are SGHTA and FQGNSA. The CDR3 extends over 17 amino acids. J lost 4 bases, V lost 0 bases, and 8 bases had no gene match. The CDR3 loop reads CASSLAGRTGSGNTIYF. The CDR3 DNA sequence: TGTGCCAGCAGCTTAGCGGGTCGGACAGGGTCCGGAAACACCATATATTTT.

This sequence joins TRBV6-1 and TRBJ2-6; D possibly corresponds to TRBD2 (5 bases). Trimming cost V 3 bases and J 0 bases, with 6 bases left between them. Germline V gene lookup returns CDR1 MNHNS and CDR2 SASEGT. The CDR3 totals 15 residues. The CDR3, as DNA: TGTGCCAGCAGTGAGGAGGACTCTGGGGCCAACGTCCTGACTTTC. Its protein is CASSEEDSGANVLTF.

The sample holds a few counts of this clone. The V gene is TRBV6-5, the J gene TRBJ1-4; 7 bases are shared with TRBD1. The V segment lost 4 bases and the J segment 8 bases; nucleotides outside the gene matches: 10. Germline CDR1 and CDR2: MNHEY and SVGAGI. The CDR3 sequence is 15 residues long. The CDR3 reads CASSSEGASEEKLFF. The CDR3 region has the DNA TGTGCCAGCAGTTCCGAGGGGGCGAGTGAGGAAAAACTGTTTTTT.

This chain uses TRBV24-1 with TRBJ2-6; D gene unclear. Germline-derived CDR1 and CDR2 are KGHDR and SFDVKD. The V end lost 6 bases, the J end lost 2 bases, and 7 bases lay between the germline ends. CDR3 length equals 14 residues. The CDR3 DNA is TGTGCCACCAGTAGTTGGACTGGGGCCAACGTCCTGACTTTC. As protein: CATSSWTGANVLTF.

V gene TRBV7-7 combines with J gene TRBJ1-1; no reliable D call. Germline loops: CDR1 SSHAT, CDR2 FNYEAQ (reference sequence). This CDR3 has 13 amino acids. Trimming pared 1 base from V and 5 bases from J, leaving 8 bases between. The CDR3 DNA sequence: TGTGCCAGCAGCTTAGGGCCTCAAACTGAAGCTTTCTTT. Translating it yields CASSLGPQTEAFF.

The J gene is TRBJ2-2, the V gene TRBV14; a possible D gene is TRBD2 (5 bases). The CDR3 loop spans 15 amino acids. Germline V gene lookup returns CDR1 SGHDN and CDR2 FVKESK. Trimming removed 4 bases from V and 7 bases from J, with 16 bases in between. CDR3 residues: CASSPRRPEDGELFF. DNA for the CDR3: TGTGCCAGCAGCCCCAGGAGGCCTGAGGACGGGGAGCTGTTTTTT. The full variable domain, with the rest looked up from reference TRBV14 and TRBJ2-2, is EAGVTQFPSHSVIEKGQTVTLRCDPISGHDNLYWYRRVMGKEIKFLLHFVKESKQDESGMPNNRFLAERTGGTYSTLKVQPAELEDSGVYFCASSPRRPEDGELFFGEGSRLTVL.

V is TRBV4-3 and J is TRBJ1-2; 7 bases align to TRBD1. The trim removed 0 bases at V and 3 bases at J, leaving 1 base unmatched. Germline V lookup: CDR1 LGHNA, CDR2 YSLEER. The CDR3 length is 14 residues. The DNA for the CDR3 is TGCGCCAGCAGCCAAGATCAGGGGGACTATGGCTACACCTTC. Translation gives CASSQDQGDYGYTF.